This T cell receptor (beta chain) was sequenced during a study of T cell responses to AZD1222 COVID-19 vaccine. The data were produced by immunoSEQ multiplex PCR, yet TCRdb's version contains in-frame clones alone and is incomplete. The sample yields about 120,000 clones, 94% seen once. The clonotype comes from an adult who received the AZD1222 COVID-19 vaccine. This specimen was peripheral blood, taken 28 days after the second AZD1222 dose.

Here the CDR3 reads CASGVGQGMGGYGYTF. The CDR3 DNA sequence: TGTGCCAGCGGAGTTGGACAGGGCATGGGAGGCTATGGCTACACCTTC. J is TRBJ1-2 and V is TRBV2; the match to TRBD1 covers 8 bases. From germline, CDR1 is SNHLY and CDR2 FYNNEI. V was pared by 8 bases and J by 4 bases, with 15 bases of the junction left unmatched. This CDR3 spans 16 amino acids.